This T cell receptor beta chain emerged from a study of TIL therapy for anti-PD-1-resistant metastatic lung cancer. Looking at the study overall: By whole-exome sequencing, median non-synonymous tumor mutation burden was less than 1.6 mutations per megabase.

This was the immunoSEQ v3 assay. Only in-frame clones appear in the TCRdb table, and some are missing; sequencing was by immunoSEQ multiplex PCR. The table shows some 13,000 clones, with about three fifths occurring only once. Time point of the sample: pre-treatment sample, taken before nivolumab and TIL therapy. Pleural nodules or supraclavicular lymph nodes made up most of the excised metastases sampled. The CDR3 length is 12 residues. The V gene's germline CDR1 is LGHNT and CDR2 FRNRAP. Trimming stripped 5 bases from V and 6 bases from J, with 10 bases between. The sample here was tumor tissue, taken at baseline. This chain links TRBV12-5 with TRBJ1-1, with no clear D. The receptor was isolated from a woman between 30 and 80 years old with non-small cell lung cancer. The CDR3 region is CASGQTESEAFF. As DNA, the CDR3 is TGTGCTAGTGGTCAAACTGAATCTGAAGCTTTCTTT.